These 18 T cell receptor beta chains were all obtained from the same sample, sequenced in a study of blood T cell repertoires in COVID-19. TCRdb's table, derived via immunoSEQ multiplex PCR, lists solely in-frame clones and lacks some. Found here are some 50,000 clones, 85% to 90% of them singletons; the top ten hold 25% to 30%. Material for sequencing was peripheral blood. All receptors derive from a human donor in a cohort sampled during active COVID-19.

Only one count was recorded for this clone. This chain uses TRBV5-1 with TRBJ1-1, with TRBD1 as a possible D gene (5 bases). V was cut by 0 bases and J by 7 bases, with 16 bases left in between. Germline V lookup: CDR1 SGHRS, CDR2 YFSETQ. CDR3 length equals 15 residues. The CDR3 DNA follows: TGCGCCAGCAGCTTGGGCAGGGTAACGTCCCTTGAAGCTTTCTTT. Encoded protein: CASSLGRVTSLEAFF.

This chain connects TRBV2 to TRBJ1-1; D is uncertain. This CDR3 is 13 amino acids long. Trimming removed 7 bases at V and 3 bases at J, with 12 bases between. Germline V gene sequence: CDR1 SNHLY, CDR2 FYNNEI. The CDR3 DNA reads as TGTGCCAGCATTCGTGGGCGAGACACTGAAGCTTTCTTT. This sequence encodes CASIRGRDTEAFF. Together with reference TRBV2 and TRBJ1-1, the CDR3 gives the full variable domain: EPEVTQTPSHQVTQMGQEVILRCVPISNHLYFYWYRQILGQKVEFLVSFYNNEISEKSEIFDDQFSVERPDGSNFTLKIRSTKLEDSAMYFCASIRGRDTEAFFGQGTRLTVV.

The chain joins TRBV11-2 to TRBJ2-7; TRBD2 is a possible D gene (6 bases). Germline lookup yields CDR1 SGHAT and CDR2 FQNNGV. Between the trimmed V and J ends, which lost 5 bases and 1 base, there was a span of 12 bases. The CDR3 is 14 amino acids. The DNA of the CDR3 is TGTGCCAGCAGCACTTTCGGGGGATCCTACGAGCAGTACTTC. As protein: CASSTFGGSYEQYF.

The rearrangement uses TRBV27 and TRBJ1-2, with 9 bases aligning to TRBD1. CDR1 is MNHEY, CDR2 SMNVEV, per germline (reference sequence). Trimming took 8 bases from V and 0 from J; bases not matched to a gene: 1. CDR3 length: 13 residues. The CDR3, as DNA: TGTGCCAGCGGGGACAGGGCTAACTATGGCTACACCTTC. Protein: CASGDRANYGYTF.

The rearrangement joins TRBV28 to TRBJ2-7, with D perhaps TRBD1 (7 bases). Germline V gene sequence: CDR1 MDHEN, CDR2 SYDVKM. Trimming left V 4 bases short and J 0 bases short, with 13 bases between. The CDR3 covers 15 residues. CDR3 protein: CASSSGGGISYEQYF. The CDR3 DNA reads as TGTGCCAGCAGTTCAGGAGGGGGCATCTCCTACGAGCAGTACTTC.

The rearrangement joins TRBV25-1 to TRBJ2-3; a weak D match, TRBD2 (6 bases). This CDR3 contains 15 residues. V lost 1 base, J lost 0 bases, and 8 bases lay in between. Looked up from germline, CDR1 is MGHDK and CDR2 is SYGVNS. The CDR3 nucleotides read TGTGCCAGCAGTGAATTGGGGACTAGCACAGATACGCAGTATTTT. As protein: CASSELGTSTDTQYF.

The V call is TRBV5-1, the J call TRBJ2-1, with a possible D match to TRBD1 (6 bases). The CDR3 loop spans 17 amino acids. With 1 base removed from V and 5 bases from J, the gap between germline ends came to 19 bases. Germline V gene data show CDR1 as SGHRS and CDR2 as YFSETQ. The CDR3 sequence is CASSLRNQGKGHNEQFF. CDR3 nucleotide sequence: TGCGCCAGCAGCTTGCGCAACCAGGGGAAAGGCCACAATGAGCAGTTCTTC.

The V call is TRBV21-1, the J call TRBJ2-2; the table assigns TRBD2, which was not confirmed against the DNA. TRBV21-1 is given as a pseudogene. This CDR3 has 17 amino acids. DNA of the CDR3: TGTGCCAGCAGCAAAGCCGCTAGCGGGCATGTCACCGGGGAGCTGTTTTTT. This sequence encodes CASSKAASGHVTGELFF.

The rearrangement links TRBV6-5 to TRBJ2-7; possible D gene TRBD1, 6 bases. The CDR3 consists of 11 residues. Trimming left V 11 bases short and J 3 bases short, with 11 bases between. Looked up from germline, CDR1 is MNHEY and CDR2 is SVGAGI. The CDR3 DNA reads TGTGCCCTCCTACAGGGCTACGAGCAGTACTTC. It is translated as CALLQGYEQYF.

The chain employs TRBV10-3 and TRBJ1-4; weak D call: TRBD1 (6 bases). Germline V CDR1 and CDR2: ENHRY, SYGVKD. Deletions cut 10 bases from V and 2 bases from J, with 14 bases between. This CDR3 is built from 14 residues. CDR3 residues: CATSGVGTNEKLFF. The CDR3 nucleotides read TGTGCCACTTCAGGGGTGGGCACTAATGAAAAACTGTTTTTT.

This chain uses TRBV11-2 with TRBJ2-3; D is perhaps TRBD2 (6 bases). The V gene lost 4 bases and the J gene lost 2 bases, with 19 bases spanning the gap. This CDR3 region has 17 residues. Germline V lookup: CDR1 SGHAT, CDR2 FQNNGV. The CDR3 sequence is CASSWLLAPLDTDTQYF. The CDR3 nucleotides are TGTGCCAGCAGCTGGCTGCTAGCGCCCCTCGACACAGATACGCAGTATTTT.

The chain recombines TRBV9 with TRBJ2-3, with TRBD2 matching 14 bases. Germline lookup yields CDR1 SGDLS and CDR2 YYNGEE. With V trimmed by 3 bases and J by 7 bases, 4 bases remained unmatched. CDR3 length equals 15 residues. The CDR3 DNA reads TGTGCCAGCAGCGGCGGGACTAGCGGGGGTAATACGCAGTATTTT. Translating gives CASSGGTSGGNTQYF.

This chain links TRBV7-9 with TRBJ2-1, with 14 bases that match TRBD2. The germline CDR1 and CDR2 sequences are SEHNR and FQNEAQ (reference sequence). This CDR3 is 15 amino acids long. With V trimmed by 5 bases and J by 6 bases, 3 bases remained unmatched. Here the CDR3 reads CASSRGTSGSNEQFF. CDR3 nucleotide sequence: TGTGCCAGCAGCCGCGGGACTAGCGGGAGCAATGAGCAGTTCTTC.

The chain couples TRBV5-1 to TRBJ1-3; no clear D gene. V was clipped by 4 bases and J by 3 bases, with 11 bases between them. CDR3 length equals 14 residues. CDR1 is SGHRS and CDR2 is YFSETQ in the germline V gene. Written as DNA, the CDR3 is TGCGCCAGCAGCATGACTGGAGGTGGAAACACCATATATTTT. Translated: CASSMTGGGNTIYF.

This clone was picked up one time. The CDR3 nucleotides are TGTGCCAGCAGTTCCGTCGGGAGGGAGAACACCGGGGAGCTGTTTTTT. Its translation is CASSSVGRENTGELFF. The chain recombines TRBV28 with TRBJ2-2, with TRBD2 matching over 8 bases. This CDR3 spans 16 amino acids. J was trimmed by 1 base and V by 4 bases; bases with no gene match: 5. CDR1 MDHEN and CDR2 SYDVKM come from the germline V gene.

The chain couples TRBV10-3 to TRBJ2-3; 9 bases line up with TRBD2. The CDR3 consists of 17 residues. CDR1 and CDR2 from the germline V gene are ENHRY and SYGVKD. V lost 4 bases to trimming and J lost 5 bases; unmatched junction nucleotides: 13. DNA of the CDR3: TGTGCCATCAGTGGAGACGCGGGGGGGAGCCGTATAGATACGCAGTATTTT. Translation: CAISGDAGGSRIDTQYF.

The rearrangement links TRBV30 to TRBJ2-7, with D unclear. Trimming pared 3 bases from V and 1 base from J, leaving 19 bases between. The CDR3 is 16 amino acids. Germline CDR1 is GTSNPN and CDR2 is SVGIG (reference sequence). CDR3 DNA: TGTGCCTGGAGCGCCAACCTAATGCCCCGTTCCTACGAGCAGTACTTC. Translation gives CAWSANLMPRSYEQYF.

In this sample, this clone turned up a few times. The chain links TRBV7-2 to TRBJ1-2; D might be TRBD1 (5 bases). The V and J ends lost 1 base and 2 bases respectively, with 11 bases between them. Germline loops: CDR1 SGHTA, CDR2 FQGNSA. CDR3 length: 15 residues. The CDR3 sequence is CASSLGPGRNYGYTF. CDR3 nucleotides: TGTGCCAGCAGCTTAGGTCCAGGGCGAAACTATGGCTACACCTTC.